This section outlines one T cell receptor (beta chain) sequence together with its context. Its antigen is not identified. Treatment of the sample: around 19 received Ad26.COV2.S at low or high dose, single or two shots; roughly five received placebo; per-sample allocation not given. After the first vaccine or placebo injection, samples were drawn on day 63. Expression of Wuhan-strain SARS-CoV-2 spike came from the Ad26 vector that formed the vaccine. This entry belongs to a study of Ad26.COV2.S vaccination and SARS-CoV-2 variants. Study observations and caveats: Non-spike TCR breadth showed similarity between vaccine and placebo recipients. Possible underestimation of total T cell responses by the TCR breadth and depth analyses was noted.

Measured with immunoSEQ multiplex PCR; TCRdb has only the in-frame clones, and not every one. The sample contains about 460,000 clones, nearly 90% of which appear only once. This CDR3 has 17 amino acids. J gave up 5 bases and V 5 bases, and 15 bases lay outside the gene matches. Germline V gene lookup returns CDR1 MNHEY and CDR2 SVGEGT. This sample comprised peripheral blood, obtained in a trial of Ad26.COV2.S vaccine versus placebo. The TCR originated in a person aged 18-60 years who received the Ad26.COV2.S COVID-19 vaccine or a placebo. This rearrangement joins TRBV6-2 or TRBV6-3 to TRBJ2-3; 8 nucleotides agree with TRBD1. The CDR3 here is CASSPLGQGLIGDTQYF. The CDR3, as DNA: TGTGCCAGCAGTCCCCTCGGACAGGGTCTAATTGGAGATACGCAGTATTTT.